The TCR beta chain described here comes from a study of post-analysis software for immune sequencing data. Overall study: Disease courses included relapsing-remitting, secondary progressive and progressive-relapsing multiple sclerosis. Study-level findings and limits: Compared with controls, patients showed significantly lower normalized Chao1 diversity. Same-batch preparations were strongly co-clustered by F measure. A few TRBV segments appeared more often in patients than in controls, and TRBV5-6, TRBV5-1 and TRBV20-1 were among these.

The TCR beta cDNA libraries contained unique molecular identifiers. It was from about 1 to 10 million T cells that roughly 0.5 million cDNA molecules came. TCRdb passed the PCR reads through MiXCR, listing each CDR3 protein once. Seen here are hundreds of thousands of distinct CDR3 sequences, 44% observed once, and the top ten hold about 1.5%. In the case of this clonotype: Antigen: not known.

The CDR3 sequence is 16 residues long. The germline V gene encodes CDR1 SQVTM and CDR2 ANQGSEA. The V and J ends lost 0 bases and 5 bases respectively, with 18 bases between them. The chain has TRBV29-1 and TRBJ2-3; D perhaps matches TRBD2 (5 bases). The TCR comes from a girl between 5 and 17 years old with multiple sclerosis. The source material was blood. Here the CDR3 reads CSVEDLRQPAGDTQYF. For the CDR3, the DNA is TGCAGCGTTGAAGATTTACGGCAACCCGCGGGAGATACGCAGTATTTT.